The rows below give T cell receptor beta chains drawn from one sample of a study of early T cells in non-severe SARS-CoV-2 infection. TCRdb fed the 5' RACE reads into MiXCR, producing one record per CDR3 protein. The data hold approximately 85,000 distinct CDR3 sequences, with 12% observed a single time. Source material: whole blood. The receptors were gathered from an adult who was a healthcare worker with PCR-confirmed SARS-CoV-2 infection or an uninfected control (not recorded which). Both conserved end residues are part of each CDR3. A D gene is named only where the DNA matches it firmly. Clone size is shown for a subset of rows, as once, few, many or a class of expanded clone.

j_call	v_call	d_call	clone_size	cdr3_aa	cdr3_nt
TRBJ2-3	TRBV29-1	.	many	CSVMGGTDTQYF	TGCAGCGTGATGGGGGGAACAGATACGCAGTATTTT
TRBJ2-6	TRBV20-1	TRBD2	.	CSASQGTSRGANVLTF	TGCAGTGCTAGCCAAGGGACTAGCCGTGGGGCCAACGTCCTGACTTTC
TRBJ1-1	TRBV10-2	.	few	CASWAANTEAFF	TGCGCCAGCTGGGCCGCCAACACTGAAGCTTTCTTT
TRBJ1-5	TRBV3-1	.	few	CASSQSRKNNQPQHF	TGTGCCAGCAGCCAGTCGCGTAAAAACAATCAGCCCCAGCATTTT
TRBJ2-1	TRBV11-2	.	.	CASSFPLDNYNEQFF	TGTGCCAGCAGCTTCCCCCTAGACAACTACAATGAGCAGTTCTTC
TRBJ1-4	TRBV9	.	many	CASSKRDGDEKLFF	TGTGCCAGCTCAAAGCGGGATGGGGATGAAAAACTGTTTTTT
TRBJ2-1	TRBV20-1	.	few	CSACPRQAWGGGNEQFF	TGCAGTGCTTGCCCTCGACAGGCCTGGGGTGGGGGTAATGAGCAGTTCTTC
TRBJ2-1	TRBV2	TRBD1	few	CATRQGILYEQFF	TGTGCCACTCGACAGGGGATTCTGTATGAGCAGTTCTTC
TRBJ1-5	TRBV29-1	.	.	CSVGWDQPQHF	TGCAGCGTCGGCTGGGATCAGCCCCAGCATTTT
TRBJ2-7	TRBV20-1	.	.	CSARSPIGEGYEQYF	TGCAGTGCTAGGTCGCCCATCGGGGAAGGGTACGAGCAGTACTTC
TRBJ2-3	TRBV20-1	.	.	CSARAGGTDTQYF	TGCAGTGCTAGGGCCGGGGGCACAGATACGCAGTATTTT
TRBJ2-6	TRBV27	.	.	CASSLSEASGANVLTF	TGTGCCAGCAGTTTATCGGAGGCCTCTGGGGCCAACGTCCTGACTTTC
TRBJ1-1	TRBV11-2	.	.	CASSLDRGSGGEAFF	TGTGCCAGCAGCTTAGATCGAGGAAGCGGGGGGGAAGCTTTCTTT
TRBJ1-5	TRBV9	.	few	CASSRGVSNQPQHF	TGTGCCAGCAGCCGGGGTGTGAGCAATCAGCCCCAGCATTTT
TRBJ1-1	TRBV29-1	.	few	CSVHLGFRTEAFF	TGCAGCGTTCATTTGGGGTTTCGGACTGAAGCTTTCTTT
TRBJ2-1	TRBV9	.	.	CASSVGRSSYNEQFF	TGTGCCAGCAGCGTTGGACGCAGCTCCTACAATGAGCAGTTCTTC
TRBJ2-2	TRBV5-1	.	.	CASSLDSATPGELFF	TGCGCCAGCAGCTTGGACTCGGCGACGCCCGGGGAGCTGTTTTTT
TRBJ2-1	TRBV3-1	.	.	CASSQAQYNEQFF	TGTGCCAGCAGCCAAGCACAGTACAATGAGCAGTTCTTC
TRBJ1-1	TRBV29-1	.	few	CSVAQGGTTEAFF	TGCAGCGTTGCCCAGGGAGGGACCACTGAAGCTTTCTTT
TRBJ2-7	TRBV7-8	.	few	CASSLGRRSSYEQYF	TGTGCCAGCAGCTTAGGACGGCGGAGCTCCTACGAGCAGTACTTC
TRBJ2-3	TRBV2	.	few	CASRRQISSTDTQYF	TGTGCCAGCAGGAGACAGATATCTAGCACAGATACGCAGTATTTT
TRBJ2-3	TRBV6-2/TRBV6-3	.	.	CASSYPSSDTQYF	TGTGCCAGCAGTTATCCTAGCTCAGATACGCAGTATTTT
TRBJ2-7	TRBV12-3/TRBV12-4	.	many	CASRLGHSTYEQYF	TGTGCCAGCAGACTGGGCCACTCCACCTACGAGCAGTACTTC
TRBJ1-5	TRBV6-2/TRBV6-3	.	few	CASSYSTGFQPQHF	TGTGCCAGCAGTTACTCGACGGGGTTTCAGCCCCAGCATTTT
TRBJ2-1	TRBV25-1	.	.	CASSARVSSYNEQFF	TGTGCCAGCAGTGCCAGGGTCAGCTCCTACAATGAGCAGTTCTTC
TRBJ1-1	TRBV5-6	.	many	CASTRLPGRGDTEAFF	TGTGCCAGCACCAGACTTCCAGGAAGGGGGGACACTGAAGCTTTCTTT
TRBJ2-7	TRBV5-6	TRBD2	.	CASSRKRTSYEQYF	TGTGCCAGCAGCAGAAAACGGACTAGCTACGAGCAGTACTTC
TRBJ2-4	TRBV11-2	.	.	CASSLDLQSANIQYF	TGTGCCAGCAGCTTAGATCTGCAGTCGGCGAACATTCAGTACTTC
TRBJ2-1	TRBV4-1	.	few	CASSPYGGAFYNEQFF	TGCGCCAGCAGCCCTTATGGGGGGGCCTTCTACAATGAGCAGTTCTTC
TRBJ2-5	TRBV5-1	.	.	CASSLHETQYF	TGCGCCAGCAGCTTGCACGAGACCCAGTACTTC
TRBJ1-5	TRBV19	TRBD1	few	CASSPRGGFSNQPQHF	TGTGCCAGTAGTCCCAGGGGGGGATTTAGCAATCAGCCCCAGCATTTT
TRBJ2-2	TRBV19	.	few	CASTRDLGARTGELFF	TGTGCCAGTACCCGTGACTTGGGGGCTCGCACCGGGGAGCTGTTTTTT
TRBJ1-5	TRBV30	TRBD1	.	CAWSALGTGDQPQHF	TGTGCCTGGAGCGCCTTAGGGACAGGGGATCAGCCCCAGCATTTT
TRBJ1-6	TRBV5-1	.	.	CASTGGALGLAHNSPLHF	TGCGCCAGCACCGGGGGGGCCCTCGGACTCGCCCATAATTCACCCCTCCACTTT
TRBJ2-7	TRBV7-9	.	many	CASSPGPSALNSEQYF	TGTGCCAGCAGCCCGGGACCCTCGGCGCTAAACAGCGAGCAGTACTTC
TRBJ1-1	TRBV12-5	.	few	CASGPGTLAEAFF	TGTGCTAGTGGCCCCGGAACACTCGCTGAAGCTTTCTTT
TRBJ1-3	TRBV6-1	.	.	CASSEGGPGNTIYF	TGTGCCAGCAGTGAGGGGGGACCTGGAAACACCATATATTTT
TRBJ1-5	TRBV4-3	TRBD1	.	CASSQNLPGGSNQPQHF	TGCGCCAGCAGCCAAAATCTACCAGGGGGGAGCAATCAGCCCCAGCATTTT
TRBJ2-5	TRBV5-1	TRBD2	few	CASSLGLAETQYF	TGCGCCAGCAGCTTGGGACTAGCAGAGACCCAGTACTTC
TRBJ2-5	TRBV12-3/TRBV12-4	TRBD2	many	CASSDGGRGEETQYF	TGTGCCAGCAGTGACGGCGGGAGAGGGGAAGAGACCCAGTACTTC
TRBJ2-2	TRBV4-1	.	.	CASSQGSLGTGELFF	TGCGCCAGCAGCCAAGGTTCCTTGGGCACCGGGGAGCTGTTTTTT
TRBJ2-3	TRBV20-1	.	many	CSASGLLRRTDTQYF	TGCAGTGCTAGCGGCCTTCTTCGGCGGACCGATACGCAGTATTTT
TRBJ2-3	TRBV12-3/TRBV12-4	.	.	CASSLKADTQYF	TGTGCCAGCAGTTTAAAAGCAGATACGCAGTATTTT
TRBJ1-1	TRBV4-2	.	few	CASSQYWGRNTEAFF	TGTGCCAGCAGCCAATATTGGGGCCGGAACACTGAAGCTTTCTTT
TRBJ2-7	TRBV27	.	many	CASSPTDTLSYEQYF	TGTGCCAGCAGTCCAACGGACACACTCTCCTACGAGCAGTACTTC
TRBJ2-2	TRBV2	.	.	CASSFPNPANTGELFF	TGTGCCAGCAGCTTCCCCAACCCAGCGAACACCGGGGAGCTGTTTTTT
TRBJ1-2	TRBV20-1	TRBD1	few	CSARVGQINYGYTF	TGCAGTGCTAGGGTGGGACAGATAAACTATGGCTACACCTTC
TRBJ2-5	TRBV7-9	.	few	CASSFVRGAHQETQYF	TGTGCCAGCAGCTTTGTAAGGGGAGCCCACCAAGAGACCCAGTACTTC
TRBJ2-1	TRBV20-1	TRBD2	many	CSARAPSGGHNEQFF	TGCAGTGCTAGAGCCCCTAGCGGGGGACACAATGAGCAGTTCTTC
TRBJ2-5	TRBV12-3/TRBV12-4	TRBD1	.	CASTLVQGSVGTQYF	TGTGCCAGCACCTTGGTACAGGGGAGTGTCGGGACCCAGTACTTC
TRBJ2-3	TRBV6-1	TRBD1	.	CASSEQGGTDTQYF	TGTGCCAGCAGTGAACAGGGGGGCACAGATACGCAGTATTTT
TRBJ2-1	TRBV29-1	.	.	CSVRVGTAYNEQFF	TGCAGCGTACGGGTGGGGACCGCCTACAATGAGCAGTTCTTC